The rows below give T cell receptor beta chains drawn from one sample of a study of patients and donors after allogeneic stem cell transplantation. TCRdb re-analysed the RT-PCR reads in MiXCR, keeping a single row per CDR3 protein. The repertoire holds 200,000 to 250,000 distinct CDR3 sequences, with roughly 15% as singletons. Sequenced: blood, either unsorted or a sorted T cell fraction (not recorded which). The receptors come from a human donor who was either an allogeneic HSCT recipient or a stem cell or donor lymphocyte infusion donor (not recorded which). It is not recorded whose cells these are; they may come from a transplant donor. CDR3s include the opening cysteine and the closing phenylalanine or tryptophan. Each record gives: D gene, clone size, V gene, CDR3 length, J gene, CDR3 protein, CDR3 DNA. A D gene is named only where the DNA matches it firmly. The size field is filled for only some rows; it gives once, few, many or a size class.

D: TRBD2
size: -
V: TRBV7-9
length: 14
J: TRBJ2-7
CDR3: CASSLAGGAYEQYF
DNA: TGTGCCAGCAGCTTGGCGGGGGGCGCCTACGAGCAGTACTTC

D: TRBD1
size: many
V: TRBV29-1
length: 13
J: TRBJ2-2
CDR3: CSVGQGASGELFF
DNA: TGCAGCGTTGGACAGGGGGCTTCCGGGGAGCTGTTTTTT

D: TRBD2
size: -
V: TRBV2
length: 13
J: TRBJ2-7
CDR3: CASKAGALYEQYF
DNA: TGTGCCAGCAAAGCGGGGGCACTCTACGAGCAGTACTTC

D: -
size: once
V: TRBV19
length: 14
J: TRBJ2-3
CDR3: CASGGGGSTDTQYF
DNA: TGTGCCAGTGGAGGTGGGGGGAGTACAGATACGCAGTATTTT

D: TRBD2
size: many
V: TRBV20-1
length: 15
J: TRBJ2-1
CDR3: CSARTGTSGGDEQFF
DNA: TGCAGTGCTAGAACCGGGACTAGCGGGGGGGATGAGCAGTTCTTC

D: -
size: few
V: TRBV20-1
length: 15
J: TRBJ2-1
CDR3: CSARDRGLSYNEQFF
DNA: TGCAGTGCTAGAGATAGGGGACTGTCCTACAATGAGCAGTTCTTC

D: TRBD2
size: many
V: TRBV12-3/TRBV12-4
length: 15
J: TRBJ2-4
CDR3: CASRLKGLATDIQYF
DNA: TGTGCCAGCAGGTTAAAGGGACTAGCGACGGACATTCAGTACTTC

D: -
size: many
V: TRBV4-3
length: 14
J: TRBJ2-7
CDR3: CASSQDLGRAEQYF
DNA: TGCGCCAGCAGCCAAGATCTGGGACGGGCCGAGCAGTACTTC

D: TRBD2
size: -
V: TRBV29-1
length: 13
J: TRBJ2-7
CDR3: CSARTSGNYEQYF
DNA: TGCAGCGCCCGGACTAGCGGGAACTACGAGCAGTACTTC

D: TRBD1
size: many
V: TRBV7-8
length: 14
J: TRBJ1-5
CDR3: CASRPGTGVQPQHF
DNA: TGTGCCAGCAGGCCCGGGACAGGGGTCCAGCCCCAGCATTTT

D: -
size: many
V: TRBV29-1
length: 13
J: TRBJ2-6
CDR3: CSAMISGANVLTF
DNA: TGCAGCGCCATGATTTCTGGGGCCAACGTCCTGACTTTC

D: -
size: few
V: TRBV5-1
length: 16
J: TRBJ2-7
CDR3: CASSFGTSGSSYEQYF
DNA: TGCGCCAGCAGCTTCGGGACGTCAGGGAGCTCCTACGAGCAGTACTTC